This TCR beta chain was captured in a study of shared clonotypes between healthy human individuals (dated by TCRdb to 2018 to 2020). About the full investigation: Three men and two women, aged 18 to 49 years, made up the cohort. Per donor, three plates each were used for CD4 naive and CD4 memory, two for CD8 naive, and one for CD8 memory. Blood TCR repertoires of five healthy adults were deeply sequenced to estimate repertoire size and the extent of clonotype sharing between individuals. Different laboratories and diverse techniques were used to prepare libraries and sequence TCR repertoires, to increase sequencing depth and limit assay-specific biases. Each donor's leukapheresis produced roughly between roughly 0.85 and 10 billion PBMCs. Overall study outcomes, separate from this receptor: Naive subsets generally had larger estimated clonotype richness than memory subsets did. Sampling was restricted to blood, and TCR repertoires in tissue are likely to differ from TCR repertoires in blood. The genetic and exposure-history diversity represented was limited by the small number of donors. Approximately 5% of naive CD4, roughly 3.5% of naive CD8, 2% to 2.5% of memory CD4, and about 0.4% of memory CD8 clonotypes were shared across several donors. Compared with non-shared clonotypes, the clonotypes found in all four sorted-subset donors had higher generation probabilities. Based on pairwise subsampling, the degree of clonotype sharing among donors was expected to be affected by sequencing depth. Incomplete sequencing was indicated by rarefaction of sorted-subset datasets, despite the large sequencing depth.

CD8 naive samples were obtained by positive selection for CCR7 among CD45RO-negative cells, yielding a CD45RA+CCR7+ population from which TemRA cells were excluded. The donors were healthy, HIV-negative adults with no recently reported acute infections or vaccinations. Every donor was a Caucasian adult residing in Nashville, Tennessee, USA. Blood was obtained by leukapheresis, after which PBMCs were separated by Ficoll-Histopaque density gradient centrifugation and cryopreserved in liquid nitrogen vapor phase. Analytical flow cytometry was used to check the purity and quantity of each magnetically sorted T cell population. Genomic DNA was isolated from each sorted fraction and quantified by UV absorbance on a Nanodrop 2000c. Using the deep immunoSEQ assay, multiplex PCR amplified TCR CDR3 regions from genomic DNA. For each cell subset, the extracted genomic DNA was distributed evenly across all wells of several immunoSEQ 96-well plates, and each plate served as one replicate. For sorted subsets, 200 to 250 ng of genomic DNA, equivalent to around 31,000 T cell genomes, went into each replicate PCR. Purified libraries were quantified with a Qubit 3.0 fluorometer, sized on a Bioanalyzer 2100, and re-quantified with the KAPA Library Quantification kit. Every immunoSEQ 96-well plate was sequenced on a dedicated single-read 150-cycle Illumina NextSeq 550 flow cell. The published analysis was carried out like this. The immunoSEQ output contained only junctional sequences without quality scores, so filtering could not match that applied to full-length reads. To assign V/J genes and CDR3, sequences were annotated using PyIR, a Python wrapper for IgBLAST v1.9, with IMGT germline references. Any read was removed if the V/J assignment was weak (E-value above 1e-6), the CDR3 was missing, or the read contained stop codons, out-of-frame junctions, or ambiguous translated residues. V3J clonotypes were defined as sequences sharing the same inferred V gene, J gene, and CDR3 amino acid sequence. Percentage overlap between repertoires was computed as shared unique clonotypes divided by the size of the smaller repertoire. Richness of each repertoire was evaluated using RTK rarefaction, the Chao1 estimator, and Recon v2.1 estimates of unobserved clonotypes. Generation probabilities for all TCRbeta clonotypes obtained by the gDNA method from a handful of donors were computed using OLGA. Drawn from immuneACCESS, this table holds only the in-frame rearrangements with V and J called that TCRdb kept. Clones are partly lost; checked studies trace under half to an unresolved V gene and leave the rest unexplained. For V, J and clone size, that table is used; D and trimming come from the DNA. Recorded for this sample are hundreds of thousands of clones; roughly 95% of them occurred a single time. The ten largest clones take up approximately 0.11% of the sample.

For this clone: This clone's antigen is unknown. No much larger clone exists at a distance of one base, and base qualities are not known.

At the junction V is shortened by 8 bases and J by 3 bases; bases outside the gene matches: 9. The CDR3 goes from the cysteine to the phenylalanine over 14 residues. The CDR3 DNA has 42 bases and is translated from base 1. The germline V gene provides CDR1 MNHNS and CDR2 SASEGT. Specimen: naive CD8+ T cells sorted from blood. The sample's cell subset or site label, decoded: CD45RA+CCR7+. The receptor's source is a woman aged 25-40 years in good health. This sequence uses TRBV6-1 and TRBJ2-7, with 8 bases matching TRBD2. The DNA reads as follows: TGTGCCAGCGACCCCCTAGCGGGTAACTACGAGCAGTACTTC. This is translated as CASDPLAGNYEQYF.